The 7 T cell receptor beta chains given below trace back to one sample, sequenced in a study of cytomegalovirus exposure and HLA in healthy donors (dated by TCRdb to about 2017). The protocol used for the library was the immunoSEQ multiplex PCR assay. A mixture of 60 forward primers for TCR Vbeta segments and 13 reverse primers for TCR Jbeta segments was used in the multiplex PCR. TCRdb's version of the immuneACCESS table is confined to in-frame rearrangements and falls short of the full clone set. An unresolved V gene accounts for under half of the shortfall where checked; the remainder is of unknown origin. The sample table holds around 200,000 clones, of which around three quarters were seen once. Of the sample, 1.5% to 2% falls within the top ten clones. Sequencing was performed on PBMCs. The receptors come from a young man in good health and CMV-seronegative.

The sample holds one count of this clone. CDR3 coding DNA: TGTGCCAGTAGTATAAATGGACAGGGGCTCAACACCGGGGAGCTGTTTTTT. Amino acid sequence: CASSINGQGLNTGELFF. The chain couples TRBV19 to TRBJ2-2, with 9 bases matching TRBD1. V shed 2 bases and J 2 bases; nucleotides not matched to a gene: 6. Per germline, CDR1 LNHDA and CDR2 SQIVND (reference sequence). The CDR3 length is 17 residues.

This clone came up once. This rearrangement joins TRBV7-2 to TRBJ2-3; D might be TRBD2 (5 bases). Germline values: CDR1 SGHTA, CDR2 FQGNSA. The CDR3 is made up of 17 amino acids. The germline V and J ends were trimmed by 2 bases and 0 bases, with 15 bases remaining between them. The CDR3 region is CASSLTPSAESTDTQYF. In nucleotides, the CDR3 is TGTGCCAGCAGCTTAACCCCCTCAGCGGAAAGCACAGATACGCAGTATTTT.

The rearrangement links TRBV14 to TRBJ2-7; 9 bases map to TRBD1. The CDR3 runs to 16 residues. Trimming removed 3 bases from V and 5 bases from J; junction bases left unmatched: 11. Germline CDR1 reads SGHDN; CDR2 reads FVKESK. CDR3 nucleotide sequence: TGTGCCAGCAGCCATCGATCCGGGACAGGGATCAACGAGCAGTACTTC. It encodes CASSHRSGTGINEQYF. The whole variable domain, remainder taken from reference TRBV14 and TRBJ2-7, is EAGVTQFPSHSVIEKGQTVTLRCDPISGHDNLYWYRRVMGKEIKFLLHFVKESKQDESGMPNNRFLAERTGGTYSTLKVQPAELEDSGVYFCASSHRSGTGINEQYFGPGTRLTVT.

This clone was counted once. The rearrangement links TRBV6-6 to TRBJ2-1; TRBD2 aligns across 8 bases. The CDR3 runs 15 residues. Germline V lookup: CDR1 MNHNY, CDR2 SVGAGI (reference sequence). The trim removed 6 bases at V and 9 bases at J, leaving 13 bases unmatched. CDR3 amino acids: CASRAPGLGGSEQFF. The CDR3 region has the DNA TGTGCCAGCAGGGCTCCGGGACTAGGGGGGAGTGAGCAGTTCTTC.

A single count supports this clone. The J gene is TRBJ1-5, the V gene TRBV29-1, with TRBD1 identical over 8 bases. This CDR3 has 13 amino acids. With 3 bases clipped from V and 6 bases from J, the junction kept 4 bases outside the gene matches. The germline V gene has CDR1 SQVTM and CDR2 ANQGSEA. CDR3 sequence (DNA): TGCAGCGTTGAGGGACAGGAGGGTCAGCCCCAGCATTTT. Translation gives CSVEGQEGQPQHF.

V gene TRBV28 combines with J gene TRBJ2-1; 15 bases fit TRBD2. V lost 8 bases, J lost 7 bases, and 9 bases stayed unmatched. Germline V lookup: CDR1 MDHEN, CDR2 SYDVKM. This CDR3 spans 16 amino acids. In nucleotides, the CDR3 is TGTGCCAGCCAAGGACTAGCGGGAGGGCCAAGGAATGAGCAGTTCTTC. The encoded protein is CASQGLAGGPRNEQFF.

The CDR3 protein is CASSADRGSPTYEQYF. CDR3 coding DNA: TGTGCCAGCAGCGCGGACAGGGGTAGCCCCACCTACGAGCAGTACTTC. The chain couples TRBV7-6 to TRBJ2-7, with 9 bases that match TRBD1. Looked up from germline, CDR1 is SGHVS and CDR2 is FNYEAQ. The CDR3 extends over 16 amino acids. V was clipped by 5 bases and J by 2 bases; unmatched bases: 10. The full variable domain, in which reference TRBV7-6 and TRBJ2-7 provide the parts outside the CDR3, is GAGVSQSPRYKVTKRGQDVALRCDPISGHVSLYWYRQALGQGPEFLTYFNYEAQQDKSGLPNDRFSAERPEGSISTLTIQRTEQRDSAMYRCASSADRGSPTYEQYFGPGTRLTVT.